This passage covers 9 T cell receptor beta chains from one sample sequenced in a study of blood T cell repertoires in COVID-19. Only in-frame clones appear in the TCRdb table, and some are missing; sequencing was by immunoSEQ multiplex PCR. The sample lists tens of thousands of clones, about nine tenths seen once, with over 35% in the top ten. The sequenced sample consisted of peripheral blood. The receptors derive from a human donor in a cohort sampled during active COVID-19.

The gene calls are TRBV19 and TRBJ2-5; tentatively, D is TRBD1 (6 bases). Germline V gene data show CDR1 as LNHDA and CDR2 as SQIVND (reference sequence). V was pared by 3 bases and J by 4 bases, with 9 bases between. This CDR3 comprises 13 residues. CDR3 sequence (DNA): TGTGCCAGTAGTATTACAGGGACAGAGACCCAGTACTTC. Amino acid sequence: CASSITGTETQYF. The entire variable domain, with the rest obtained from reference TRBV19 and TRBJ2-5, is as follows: DGGITQSPKYLFRKEGQNVTLSCEQNLNHDAMYWYRQDPGQGLRLIYYSQIVNDFQKGDIAEGYSVSREKKESFPLTVTSAQKNPTAFYLCASSITGTETQYFGPGTRLLVL.

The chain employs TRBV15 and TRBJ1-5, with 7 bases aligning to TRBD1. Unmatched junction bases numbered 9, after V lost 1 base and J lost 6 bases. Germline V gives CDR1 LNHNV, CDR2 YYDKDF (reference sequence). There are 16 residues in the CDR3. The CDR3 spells CATSRGTGEGFQPQHF. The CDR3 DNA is TGTGCCACCAGCAGAGGAACAGGGGAAGGTTTTCAGCCCCAGCATTTT. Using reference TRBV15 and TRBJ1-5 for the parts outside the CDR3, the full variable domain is DAMVIQNPRYQVTQFGKPVTLSCSQTLNHNVMYWYQQKSSQAPKLLFHYYDKDFNNEADTPDNFQSRRPNTSFCFLDIRSPGLGDTAMYLCATSRGTGEGFQPQHFGDGTRLSIL.

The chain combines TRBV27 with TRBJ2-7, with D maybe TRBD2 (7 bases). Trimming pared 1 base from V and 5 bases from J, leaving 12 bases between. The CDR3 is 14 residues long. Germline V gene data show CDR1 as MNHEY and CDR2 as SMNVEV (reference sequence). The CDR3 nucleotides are TGTGCCAGCAGTTTATACAGGGAGGGGAACGAGCAGTACTTC. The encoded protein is CASSLYREGNEQYF.

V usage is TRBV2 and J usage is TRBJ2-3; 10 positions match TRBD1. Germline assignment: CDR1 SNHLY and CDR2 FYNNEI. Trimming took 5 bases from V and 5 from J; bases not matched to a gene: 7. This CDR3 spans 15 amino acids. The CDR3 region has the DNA TGTGCCAGCAGTCCACGGACAGGGGGTATAGATACGCAGTATTTT. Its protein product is CASSPRTGGIDTQYF.

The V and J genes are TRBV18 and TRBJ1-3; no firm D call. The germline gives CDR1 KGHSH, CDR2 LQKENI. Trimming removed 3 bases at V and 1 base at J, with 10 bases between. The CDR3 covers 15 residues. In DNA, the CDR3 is TGTGCCAGCTCACCTTTTGTCGGGTCTGGAAACACCATATATTTT. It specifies CASSPFVGSGNTIYF.

In DNA, the CDR3 is TGTGCCAGCTCACCCCCCAGCGGGGGGGATACGCAGTATTTT. Protein sequence: CASSPPSGGDTQYF. The gene calls are TRBV18 and TRBJ2-3, with TRBD2 identical over 9 bases. This CDR3 has 14 residues. Unmatched junction bases numbered 4, after V lost 3 bases and J lost 6 bases. The V gene's germline CDR1 is KGHSH and CDR2 LQKENI. The whole variable domain, filled in from reference TRBV18 and TRBJ2-3, reads NAGVMQNPRHLVRRRGQEARLRCSPMKGHSHVYWYRQLPEEGLKFMVYLQKENIIDESGMPKERFSAEFPKEGPSILRIQQVVRGDSAAYFCASSPPSGGDTQYFGPGTRLTVL.

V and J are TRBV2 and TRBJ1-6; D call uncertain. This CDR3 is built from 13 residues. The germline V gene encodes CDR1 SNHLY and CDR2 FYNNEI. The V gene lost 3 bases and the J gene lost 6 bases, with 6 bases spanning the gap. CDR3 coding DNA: TGTGCCAGCAGTGATGAGGGTAATTCACCCCTCCACTTT. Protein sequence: CASSDEGNSPLHF.

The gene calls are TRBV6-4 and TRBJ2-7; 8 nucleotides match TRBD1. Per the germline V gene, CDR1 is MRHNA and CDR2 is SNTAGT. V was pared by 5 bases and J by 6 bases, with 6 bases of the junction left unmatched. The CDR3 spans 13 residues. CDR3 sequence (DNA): TGTGCCAGCAGTACCCGACAGGGGTGCGAGCAGTACTTC. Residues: CASSTRQGCEQYF.

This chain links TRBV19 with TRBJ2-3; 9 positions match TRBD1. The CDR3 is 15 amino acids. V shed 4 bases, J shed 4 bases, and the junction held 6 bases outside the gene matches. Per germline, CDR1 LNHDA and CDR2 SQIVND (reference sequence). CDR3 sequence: CASSTPGQGADTQYF. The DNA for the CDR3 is TGTGCCAGTAGTACCCCGGGACAGGGCGCAGATACGCAGTATTTT.